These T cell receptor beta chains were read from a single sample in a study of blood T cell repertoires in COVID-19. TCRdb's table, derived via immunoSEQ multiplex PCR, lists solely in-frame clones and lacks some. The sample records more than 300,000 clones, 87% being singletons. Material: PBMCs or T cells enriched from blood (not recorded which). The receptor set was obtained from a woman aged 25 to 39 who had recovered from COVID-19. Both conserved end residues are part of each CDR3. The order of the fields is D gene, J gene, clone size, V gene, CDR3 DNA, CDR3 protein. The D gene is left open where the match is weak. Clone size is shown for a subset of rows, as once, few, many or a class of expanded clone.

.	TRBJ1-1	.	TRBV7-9	TGTGCCAGCAGCCCGGGGGCTGAAGCTTTCTTT	CASSPGAEAFF
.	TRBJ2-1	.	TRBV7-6	TGTGCCAGCAGCTTCCAGGATAGCGATGAGCAGTTCTTC	CASSFQDSDEQFF
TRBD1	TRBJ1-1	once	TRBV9	TGTGCCAGCAGCGTAGAAGGGGGCTACACTGAAGCTTTCTTT	CASSVEGGYTEAFF
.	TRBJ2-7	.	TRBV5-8	TGTGCCAGCAGAACGGTTACCGTCTCCTACGAGCAGTACTTC	CASRTVTVSYEQYF
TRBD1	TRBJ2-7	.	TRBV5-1	TGCGCCAGCAGCACCGACAGGGGCGATGACGAGCAGTACTTC	CASSTDRGDDEQYF
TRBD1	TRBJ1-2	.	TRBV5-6	TGTGCCAGCAGCCTAGGGACAGTTAACTATGGCTACACCTTC	CASSLGTVNYGYTF
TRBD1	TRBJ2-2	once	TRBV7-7	TGTGCTAGCAGTCAAGACAGGGGGATCACCGGGGAGCTGTTTTTT	CASSQDRGITGELFF
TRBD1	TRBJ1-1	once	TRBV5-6	TGTGCCAGCAGCTTGGTACAGGGGGCAGATGCTTTCTTT	CASSLVQGADAFF
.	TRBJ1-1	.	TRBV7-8	TGTGCCAGCAGCCCGGCGGGGTGGGCGGGCACTGAAGCTTTCTTT	CASSPAGWAGTEAFF
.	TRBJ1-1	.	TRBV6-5	TGTGCCAGCACACCCAGGGCAGAGACGACTGAAGCTTTCTTT	CASTPRAETTEAFF
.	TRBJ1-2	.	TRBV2	TGTGCCAGCAGTGAAGCCGACGGGAACTATGGCTACACCTTC	CASSEADGNYGYTF
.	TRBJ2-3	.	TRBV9	TGTGCCAGCAGCGTAGACGGCAGGGGCCCAGATACGCAGTATTTT	CASSVDGRGPDTQYF
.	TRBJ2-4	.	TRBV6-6	TGTGCCAGCGGGGGCAGGGTCAAAAACATTCAGTACTTC	CASGGRVKNIQYF
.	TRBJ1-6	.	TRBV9	TGTGCCAGCAGCCCCGCGGGTTCCTATAATTCACCCCTCCACTTT	CASSPAGSYNSPLHF
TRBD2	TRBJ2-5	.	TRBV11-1	TGTGCCAGCAGCTCACCTAGCGGGGGCCGGGAGACCCAGTACTTC	CASSSPSGGRETQYF
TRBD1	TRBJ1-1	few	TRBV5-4	TGTGCCAGCAGCACCGACAGGGCCTCAGAAGGGAACACTGAAGCTTTCTTT	CASSTDRASEGNTEAFF
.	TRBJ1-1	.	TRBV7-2	TGTGCCAGCAGCAAGAGCGGGGTCCGGAGCCCTGAAGCTTTCTTT	CASSKSGVRSPEAFF
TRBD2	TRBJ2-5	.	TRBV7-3	TGTGCCAGCAGCTTAACCCGGCTAGCGGGAAATCCAGGGGAGACCCAGTACTTC	CASSLTRLAGNPGETQYF
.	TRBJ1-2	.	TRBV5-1	TGCGCCAGCAGCTTGAGCGGAGATTATGGCTACACCTTC	CASSLSGDYGYTF